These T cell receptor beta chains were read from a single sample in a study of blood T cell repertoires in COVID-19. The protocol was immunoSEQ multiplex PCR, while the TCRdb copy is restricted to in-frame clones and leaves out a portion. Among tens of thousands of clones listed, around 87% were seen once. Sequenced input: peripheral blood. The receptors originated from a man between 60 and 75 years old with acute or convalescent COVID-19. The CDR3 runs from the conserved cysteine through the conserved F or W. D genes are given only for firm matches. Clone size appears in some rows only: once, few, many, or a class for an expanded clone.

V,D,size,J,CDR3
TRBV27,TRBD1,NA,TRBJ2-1,CASSLPGQDYNEQFF
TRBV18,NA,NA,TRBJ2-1,CASSPEVVEQFF
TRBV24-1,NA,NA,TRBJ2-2,CATKEGVTGELFF
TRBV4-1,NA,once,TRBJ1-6,CASSQEGLPLNSPLHF
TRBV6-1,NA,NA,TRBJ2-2,CASSEGVWSTGELFF
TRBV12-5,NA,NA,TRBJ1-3,CASGLSDSSLYSGNTIYF
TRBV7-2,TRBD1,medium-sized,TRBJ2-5,CASSGADRGETQYF
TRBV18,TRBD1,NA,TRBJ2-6,CASSPKTGTSGANVLTF
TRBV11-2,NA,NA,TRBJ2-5,CASSPSGGARETQYF
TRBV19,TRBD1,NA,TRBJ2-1,CASSIGTGPSNEQFF
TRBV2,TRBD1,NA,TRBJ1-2,CASSKGQGADGYTF
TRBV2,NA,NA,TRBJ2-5,CASRLTEETQYF
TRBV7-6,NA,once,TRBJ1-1,CASSLASGGIEAFF
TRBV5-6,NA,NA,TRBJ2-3,CASSGVGDSHRDTQYF
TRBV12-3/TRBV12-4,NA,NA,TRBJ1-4,CASSPSNEKLFF
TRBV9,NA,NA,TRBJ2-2,CASSPPVNTGELFF
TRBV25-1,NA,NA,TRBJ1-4,CASSGRVRDMFF
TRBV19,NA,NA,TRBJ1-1,CASSGRTRGDTEAFF
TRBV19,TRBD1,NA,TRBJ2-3,CASSTGQEVPDTQYF
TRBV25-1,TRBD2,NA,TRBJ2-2,CASSTRAGVTGELFF
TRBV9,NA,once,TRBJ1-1,CASSAVTGHTEAFF
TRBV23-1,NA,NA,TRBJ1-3,CASSQTWRNGNTIYF
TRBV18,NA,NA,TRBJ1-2,CASSPDKWGHGYTF
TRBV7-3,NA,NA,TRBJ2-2,CASSKREASNTGELFF
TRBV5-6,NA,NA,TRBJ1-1,CASSLGQANTEAFF
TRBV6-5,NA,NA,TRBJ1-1,CASSQSGFTEAFF
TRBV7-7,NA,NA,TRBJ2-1,CASSLFTGGRGDEQFF
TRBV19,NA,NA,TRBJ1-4,CASSIMPGSAKNEKLFF